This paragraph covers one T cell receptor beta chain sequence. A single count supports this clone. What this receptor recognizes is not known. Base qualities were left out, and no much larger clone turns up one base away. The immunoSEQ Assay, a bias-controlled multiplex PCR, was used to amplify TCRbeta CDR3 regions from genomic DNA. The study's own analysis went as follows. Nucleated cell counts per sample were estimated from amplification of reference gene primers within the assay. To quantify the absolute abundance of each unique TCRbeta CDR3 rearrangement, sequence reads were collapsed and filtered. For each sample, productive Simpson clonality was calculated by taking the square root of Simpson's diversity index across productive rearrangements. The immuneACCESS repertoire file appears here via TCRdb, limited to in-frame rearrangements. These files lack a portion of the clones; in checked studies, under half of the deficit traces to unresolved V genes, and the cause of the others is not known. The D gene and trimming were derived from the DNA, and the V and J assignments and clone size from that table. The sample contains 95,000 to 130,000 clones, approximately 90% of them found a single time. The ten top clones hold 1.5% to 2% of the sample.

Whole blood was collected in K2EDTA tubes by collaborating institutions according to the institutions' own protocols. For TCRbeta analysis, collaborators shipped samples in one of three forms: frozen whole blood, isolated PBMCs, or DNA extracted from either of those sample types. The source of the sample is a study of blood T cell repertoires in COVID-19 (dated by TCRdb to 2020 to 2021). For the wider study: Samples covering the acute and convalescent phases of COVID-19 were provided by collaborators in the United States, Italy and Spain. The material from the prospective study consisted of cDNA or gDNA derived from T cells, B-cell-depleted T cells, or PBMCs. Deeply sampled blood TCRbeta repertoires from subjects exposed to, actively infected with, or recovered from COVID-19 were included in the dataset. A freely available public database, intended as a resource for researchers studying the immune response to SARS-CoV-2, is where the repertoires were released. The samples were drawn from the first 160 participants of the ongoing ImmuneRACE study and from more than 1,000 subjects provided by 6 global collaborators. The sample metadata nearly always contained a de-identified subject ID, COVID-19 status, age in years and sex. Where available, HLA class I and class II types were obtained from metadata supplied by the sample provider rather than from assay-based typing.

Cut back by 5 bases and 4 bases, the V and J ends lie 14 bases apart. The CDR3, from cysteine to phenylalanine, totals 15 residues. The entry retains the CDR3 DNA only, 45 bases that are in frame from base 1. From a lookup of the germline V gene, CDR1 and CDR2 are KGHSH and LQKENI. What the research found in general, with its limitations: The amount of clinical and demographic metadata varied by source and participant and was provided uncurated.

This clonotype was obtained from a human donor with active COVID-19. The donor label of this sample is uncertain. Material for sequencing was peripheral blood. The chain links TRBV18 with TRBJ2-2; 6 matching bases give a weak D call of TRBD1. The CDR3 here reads CASSSTGTSTGELFF. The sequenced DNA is TGTGCCAGCTCATCCACAGGGACCAGCACCGGGGAGCTGTTTTTT.